One T cell receptor (beta chain) is described in this entry. Antigen unknown. The record originates from a study of cytomegalovirus exposure and HLA in healthy donors. Study-wide background: Genotyping showed roughly 86% of about 370 donors falling in the Caucasian-associated ancestry cluster. Overall study results and limits: A list of approximately 150 TCR beta chains associated with cytomegalovirus was given.

CDR3 length: 14 amino acids. The V gene's germline CDR1 is WNHNN and CDR2 SYGVQD (reference sequence). Trimming cost V 8 bases and J 7 bases; bases outside gene matches: 10. PCR used 60 Vbeta primers and 13 Jbeta primers. Libraries were prepared by immunoSEQ multiplex PCR; TCRdb keeps only in-frame clonotypes and omits some of them. The data contain approximately 170,000 clones, about 63% of them singletons. This receptor was identified in a woman in her 40s in good health and CMV-seropositive. V gene TRBV10-1 combines with J gene TRBJ2-1; TRBD2 matches 8 bases. Sequenced: PBMCs. The DNA for the CDR3 is TGCGCCAGCCTAGGACTCCCGGGGGGGAATGAGCAGTTCTTC. It specifies CASLGLPGGNEQFF.